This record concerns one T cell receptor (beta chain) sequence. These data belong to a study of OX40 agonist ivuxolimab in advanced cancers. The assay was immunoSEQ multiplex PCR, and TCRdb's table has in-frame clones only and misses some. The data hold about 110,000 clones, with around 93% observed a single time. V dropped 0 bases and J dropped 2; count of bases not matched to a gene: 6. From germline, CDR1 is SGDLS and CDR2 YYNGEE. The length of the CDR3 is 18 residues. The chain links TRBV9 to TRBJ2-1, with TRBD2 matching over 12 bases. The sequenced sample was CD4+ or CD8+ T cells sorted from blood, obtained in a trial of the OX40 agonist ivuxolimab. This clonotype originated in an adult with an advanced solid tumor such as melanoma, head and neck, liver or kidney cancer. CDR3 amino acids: CASSVESLAGGTYNEQFF. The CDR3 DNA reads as TGTGCCAGCAGCGTAGAGTCCCTAGCGGGAGGGACCTACAATGAGCAGTTCTTC.